The source of this TCR beta chain is a study of T-cell reconstitution after alpha-beta-depleted transplantation in children. V gave up 7 bases and J gave up 5 bases, with 18 bases separating them. Germline V lookup: CDR1 SGDLS, CDR2 YYNGEE. CDR3 length: 14 amino acids. It was with unique molecular identifiers that the TCRbeta library was prepared. TCRdb fed the PCR reads into MiXCR, producing one record per CDR3 protein. The table shows roughly 670,000 distinct CDR3 sequences, with about an eighth occurring only once. General study findings and limits: One year post-transplant, T-cell counts and diversity were largely derived from T cells produced anew. About two months after transplant, alpha-beta T cells reportedly came from several hundred expanded graft clones.

In this sample, this clonotype turned up many times. Its antigen is still unknown. The source is a girl aged 2 to 10 with congenital amegakaryocytic thrombocytopenia, due to receive a stem cell transplant. The rearrangement uses TRBV9 and TRBJ1-1; the D gene is possibly TRBD1 (5 bases). The material was PBMCs, obtained before TCRalphabeta/CD19-depleted stem cell transplant. CDR3 sequence reads: CASDPTGDGTEAFF. CDR3 DNA: TGTGCCAGCGACCCCACCGGGGACGGGACTGAAGCTTTCTTT.